Detailed here is one T cell receptor beta chain. Its antigen is not identified. The germline V gene has CDR1 GTSNPN and CDR2 SVGIG (reference sequence). This CDR3 is 12 amino acids long. V was pared by 2 bases and J by 10 bases, with 7 bases of the junction left unmatched. The data belong to a study of T cell repertoires in ileal Crohn's disease. The protocol was immunoSEQ multiplex PCR, while the TCRdb copy is restricted to in-frame clones and leaves out a portion. The table lists around 17,000 clones, around 66% of them singletons. Study outcomes and limitations: Mucosal expansions were suggested to be mainly CD8 T cells.

Sequenced material: ileal tissue. The chain links TRBV30 to TRBJ1-2; TRBD1 agrees at 7 bases. This receptor was taken from an adult with Crohn's disease. The CDR3 here is CAWSRDSGDYTF. In nucleotides, the CDR3 is TGTGCCTGGAGTAGGGACAGTGGCGACTACACCTTC. Looking up the rest from reference TRBV30 and TRBJ1-2 gives the full variable domain: SQTIHQWPATLVQPVGSPLSLECTVEGTSNPNLYWYRQAAGRGLQLLFYSVGIGQISSEVPQNLSASRPQDRQFILSSKKLLLSDSGFYLCAWSRDSGDYTFGSGTRLTVV.